This T cell receptor beta chain was found in a study of regulatory T cells in long-lasting Graves disease. General observations from the study: Persistent disease was associated with favored TRBV28 usage and with favored use of TRBJ1-2 and TRBJ2-5.

In germline, CDR1 is SGHTA, CDR2 FQGNSA. The ends were cut back, 7 bases at V and 0 bases at J, with 10 bases in the middle. This CDR3 spans 13 amino acids. Specified time point: newly diagnosed GD, antithyroid drugs for less than 3 months. Generation of the TCR library employed RNA extracted from PBMCs. Arm-PCR with iRepertoire HTBI primers amplified the CDR3 regions for these TCR beta libraries. TCRdb used MiXCR to reprocess the multiplex PCR reads, holding one entry per CDR3 protein. The profile covers 200,000 to 250,000 distinct CDR3 sequences, with around 20% appearing a single time and around 14% taken by the ten largest. This clonotype was counted ten times or more. Its antigen is undetermined.

The V and J genes are TRBV7-2 and TRBJ2-7; the D is unclear. The sequence came from a female donor with Graves disease. This sample comprised peripheral blood mononuclear cells (PBMCs), obtained at new diagnosis, from a patient treated with antithyroid drugs. The CDR3 region is CASTPPRSYEQYF. Here the CDR3 DNA reads TGTGCCAGCACCCCCCCGCGCTCCTACGAGCAGTACTTC.